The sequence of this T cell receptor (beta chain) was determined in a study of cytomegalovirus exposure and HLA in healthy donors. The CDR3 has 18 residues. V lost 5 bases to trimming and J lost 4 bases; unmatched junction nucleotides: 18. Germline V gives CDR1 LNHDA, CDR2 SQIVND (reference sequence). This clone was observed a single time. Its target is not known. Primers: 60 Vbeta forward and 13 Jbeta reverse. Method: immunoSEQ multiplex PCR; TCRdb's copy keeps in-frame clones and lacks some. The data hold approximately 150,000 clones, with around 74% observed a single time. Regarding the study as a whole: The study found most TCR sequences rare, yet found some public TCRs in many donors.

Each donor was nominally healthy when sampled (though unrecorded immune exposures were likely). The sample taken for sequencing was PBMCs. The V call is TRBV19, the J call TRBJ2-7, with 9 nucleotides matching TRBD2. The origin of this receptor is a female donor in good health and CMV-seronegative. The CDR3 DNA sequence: TGTGCCAGTAGTGCTCCACGGCTAGCGGGATCCGGCGGGTACGAGCAGTACTTC. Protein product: CASSAPRLAGSGGYEQYF.